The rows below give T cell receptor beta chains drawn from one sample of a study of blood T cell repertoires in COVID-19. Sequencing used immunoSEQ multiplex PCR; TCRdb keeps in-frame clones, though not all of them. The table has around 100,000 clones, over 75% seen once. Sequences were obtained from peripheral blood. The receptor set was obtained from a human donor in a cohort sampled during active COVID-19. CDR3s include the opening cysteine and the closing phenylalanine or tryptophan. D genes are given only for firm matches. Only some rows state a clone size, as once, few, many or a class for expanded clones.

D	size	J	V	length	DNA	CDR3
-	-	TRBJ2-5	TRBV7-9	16	TGTGCCAGCAGCTTTAACCGAGGCCTTAATCAAGAGACCCAGTACTTC	CASSFNRGLNQETQYF
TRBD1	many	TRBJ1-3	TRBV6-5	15	TGTGCCAGCACCAAGACAGGGAATATCGGAAACACCATATATTTT	CASTKTGNIGNTIYF
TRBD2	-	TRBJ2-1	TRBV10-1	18	TGCGCCAGCAGTGAGTTCCTAGCGGGGGCAAAATCCTACAATGAGCAGTTCTTC	CASSEFLAGAKSYNEQFF
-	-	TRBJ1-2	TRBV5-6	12	TGTGCCAGCAGTATAGAGGAGCGTGGCTACACCTTC	CASSIEERGYTF
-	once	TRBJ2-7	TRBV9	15	TGTGCAAAACTGTGGAGGGATCGCAGGTGGGACGAGCAGTACTTC	CAKLWRDRRWDEQYF
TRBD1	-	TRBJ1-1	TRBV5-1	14	TGCGCCAGCAGCATGACAGGGATTAACACTGAAGCTTTCTTT	CASSMTGINTEAFF
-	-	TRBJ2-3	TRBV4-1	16	TGCGCCAGCACCCAGGGGGCGGGGGGGCGCGCAGATACGCAGTATTTT	CASTQGAGGRADTQYF
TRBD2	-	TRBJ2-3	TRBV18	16	TGTGCCAGCTCACCACTTTTGACTAGCGCAGGAGATACGCAGTATTTT	CASSPLLTSAGDTQYF
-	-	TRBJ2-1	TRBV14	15	TGTGCCAGCAGCCAAGAAATTCCAGGGGATGGGGAGCAGTTCTTC	CASSQEIPGDGEQFF
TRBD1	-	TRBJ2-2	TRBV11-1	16	TGTGCCAGCAGCCCGACAGGGGATCTGAGAGCCGGGGAGCTGTTTTTT	CASSPTGDLRAGELFF
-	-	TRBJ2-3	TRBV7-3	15	TGTGCCAGCAGCTTAACCAGGGGCCACACAGATACGCAGTATTTT	CASSLTRGHTDTQYF
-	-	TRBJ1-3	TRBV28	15	TGTGCCAGCGTTCGTAGGACTGGGCCGGGAAACACCATATATTTT	CASVRRTGPGNTIYF
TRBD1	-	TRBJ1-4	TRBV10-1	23	TGCGCCAGCAGTGCTTGTCGGTCTCGTTTCCGGGACAGGAGACTTGGCTCTAATGAAAAACTGTTTTTT	CASSACRSRFRDRRLGSNEKLFF
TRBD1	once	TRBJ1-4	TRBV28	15	TGTGCCAGCAGTTTACCCGGACAGGGGTGGGAAAAACTGTTTTTT	CASSLPGQGWEKLFF
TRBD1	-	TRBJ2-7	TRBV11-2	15	TGTGCCAGCAGCACCGACCGGGACAGGGCCTACGAGCAGTACTTC	CASSTDRDRAYEQYF
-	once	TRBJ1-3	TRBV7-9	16	TGTGCCAGCAGCCCGACGGACATCCGCTCTGGAAACACCATATATTTT	CASSPTDIRSGNTIYF